Presented here are 14 T cell receptor beta chains from one specimen sequenced in a study of shared clonotypes between healthy human individuals. Measured with immunoSEQ multiplex PCR; TCRdb has only the in-frame clones, and not every one. The table lists over 1.5 million clones, roughly 98% of them singletons, with roughly 0.4% in the top ten. Sequencing was done on a sample of naive CD4+ T cells sorted from blood. Indicated subset: CD45RA+ positively selected. Receptor source: a man under 40 in good health.

The chain is built from TRBV11-2 and TRBJ2-7, with D unclear. Germline V gives CDR1 SGHAT, CDR2 FQNNGV. This CDR3 contains 12 residues. V lost 1 base and J lost 6, with 7 bases in between. The CDR3 coding sequence is TGTGCCAGCAGCTTAGCCCCCGCCGAGCAGTACTTC. Protein: CASSLAPAEQYF.

The gene calls are TRBV13 and TRBJ2-3; possibly TRBD2 for D (5 bases). V shed 4 bases and J shed 3 bases, with 11 bases lying between them. The germline V gene encodes CDR1 PRHDT and CDR2 FYEKMQ (reference sequence). This CDR3 comprises 14 residues. The CDR3 nucleotides are TGTGCCAGCAGCTATCTTTCGGGGACAGATACGCAGTATTTT. Encoded protein: CASSYLSGTDTQYF.

The V call is TRBV29-1, the J call TRBJ2-1; TRBD1 is a possible D gene (5 bases). The CDR3 has 14 amino acids. The germline gives CDR1 SQVTM, CDR2 ANQGSEA. Trimming removed 4 bases at V and 4 bases at J, with 14 bases between. CDR3 bases: TGCAGCGTTGGGTGGGGCAGAAAATACAATGAGCAGTTCTTC. It specifies CSVGWGRKYNEQFF.

This clone occurred once. The V and J genes are TRBV6-6 and TRBJ2-1; no firm D call. Trimming stripped 2 bases from V and 1 base from J, with 9 bases between. Germline CDR1 and CDR2: MNHNY and SVGAGI (reference sequence). CDR3 size: 15 residues. The CDR3 coding sequence is TGTGCCAGCAGTTACGGGTCCCTATCCTACAATGAGCAGTTCTTC. Its protein product is CASSYGSLSYNEQFF.

J is TRBJ2-7 and V is TRBV25-1; D might be TRBD1 (6 bases). V gave up 5 bases and J gave up 3 bases, with 23 bases separating them. Germline V gene lookup returns CDR1 MGHDK and CDR2 SYGVNS. The CDR3 is 17 amino acids. Here the CDR3 reads CASSTIPPGTTNYEQYF. CDR3 sequence (DNA): TGTGCCAGCAGTACAATCCCTCCCGGGACAACGAACTACGAGCAGTACTTC.

The chain joins TRBV19 to TRBJ2-1; 8 bases match TRBD2. This CDR3 has 14 amino acids. V shed 7 bases and J 8 bases; nucleotides not matched to a gene: 10. CDR1 is LNHDA and CDR2 is SQIVND in the germline V gene (reference sequence). The DNA for the CDR3 is TGTGCCAGTACCCCCCCGCGGGAGGAGGATGAGCAGTTCTTC. This codes for CASTPPREEDEQFF.

Points on this clone: Other nucleotide sequences from this sample produce the same CDR3. The chain links TRBV28 to TRBJ1-5; D is unresolved. With 8 bases removed from V and 9 bases from J, the gap between germline ends came to 11 bases. Germline-derived CDR1 and CDR2 are MDHEN and SYDVKM. The CDR3 totals 11 residues. The CDR3, as DNA: TGTGCCAGCTCCCTCCAAGGGCCCCAGCATTTT. The encoded protein is CASSLQGPQHF.

V gene TRBV2 combines with J gene TRBJ1-2, with a weak D call TRBD1 (6 bases). The V gene lost 7 bases and the J gene lost 8 bases, with 23 bases spanning the gap. CDR3 size: 15 residues. Germline CDR1 and CDR2: SNHLY and FYNNEI. CDR3 in amino acids: CASTGDTLLLNGYTF. CDR3 DNA: TGTGCCAGCACCGGGGACACCCTTCTTCTTAACGGCTACACCTTC.

Remarks on this clone: This CDR3 is also generated by other DNA sequences in the sample. V gene TRBV7-2 combines with J gene TRBJ2-7; D call uncertain. This CDR3 region has 12 residues. Germline-derived CDR1 and CDR2 are SGHTA and FQGNSA. The ends were cut back, 3 bases at V and 0 bases at J, with 3 bases in the middle. In DNA, the CDR3 is TGTGCCAGCAGCTTCCTCTCCTACGAGCAGTACTTC. Its protein product is CASSFLSYEQYF.

The chain carries TRBV19 and TRBJ2-1; D might be TRBD1 or TRBD2, each matching 5 bases. V was cut by 7 bases and J by 8 bases, with 21 bases left in between. The CDR3 runs 15 residues. From germline, CDR1 is LNHDA and CDR2 SQIVND (reference sequence). In nucleotides, the CDR3 is TGTGCCAGTACTCTAGCCGGGACCCCGTCCCATGAGCAGTTCTTC. It specifies CASTLAGTPSHEQFF.

The chain recombines TRBV5-8 with TRBJ2-7; 9 nucleotides match TRBD1. Germline V CDR1 and CDR2: SGHTS, YDEGEE. The trim removed 5 bases at V and 3 bases at J, leaving 6 bases unmatched. The length of the CDR3 is 14 residues. In DNA, the CDR3 is TGTGCCAGCAGAACCACGGGACAGGGCTACGAGCAGTACTTC. Translated, it gives CASRTTGQGYEQYF.

V gene TRBV14 combines with J gene TRBJ2-7; 9 bases line up with TRBD1. This CDR3 spans 13 amino acids. Trimming at V came to 5 bases and at J to 5 bases, leaving 4 bases not matched to a gene. CDR1 and CDR2 (germline): SGHDN, FVKESK. This CDR3 reads CASSRDRVDEQYF. DNA of the CDR3: TGTGCCAGCAGCAGGGACAGGGTCGACGAGCAGTACTTC.

The chain recombines TRBV5-1 with TRBJ2-3, with D hard to call. The CDR3 contains 15 residues. The germline V and J ends were trimmed by 0 bases and 1 base, with 9 bases remaining between them. Per germline, CDR1 SGHRS and CDR2 YFSETQ. CDR3: CASSLDRLRTDTQYF. The DNA of the CDR3 is TGCGCCAGCAGCTTGGACCGGTTACGCACAGATACGCAGTATTTT.

This chain links TRBV9 with TRBJ1-2; TRBD1 aligns across 7 bases. The CDR3 consists of 15 residues. The J segment lost 14 bases and the V segment lost 0 bases, leaving 16 bases of the junction unmatched. Germline V gene lookup returns CDR1 SGDLS and CDR2 YYNGEE. The chain's CDR3 is CASSVEPQGVGARTF. The CDR3 DNA sequence: TGTGCCAGCAGCGTAGAGCCCCAGGGGGTAGGGGCGAGGACCTTC.